Shown below are 5 T cell receptor beta chains from a single sample sequenced in a study of cytomegalovirus exposure and HLA in healthy donors. Amplification used 60 Vbeta primers and 13 Jbeta primers. Produced via immunoSEQ multiplex PCR; TCRdb's table is partial and in-frame only. The data show 130,000 or so clones, approximately 81% seen once. The material sequenced was PBMCs. These receptors came from a woman in her thirties or forties in good health and CMV-seronegative.

This rearrangement joins TRBV5-1 to TRBJ1-3, with D possibly TRBD1 on 5 matching bases. V was shortened by 4 bases and J by 3 bases, with 11 bases between the two germline ends. The CDR3 covers 14 residues. The germline V gene has CDR1 SGHRS and CDR2 YFSETQ. CDR3 residues: CASSKDSIGNTIYF. As DNA, the CDR3 is TGCGCCAGCAGCAAAGACAGTATTGGAAACACCATATATTTT.

The CDR3 bases are TGTGCCAGCAGCGACAGGGGGCCTCGGGGCTACACCTTC. It is translated as CASSDRGPRGYTF. The V and J genes are TRBV9 and TRBJ1-2, with TRBD1 identical over 9 bases. The germline CDR1 and CDR2 sequences are SGDLS and YYNGEE. There are 13 residues in the CDR3. Trimming cost V 3 bases and J 8 bases; bases outside gene matches: 5.

The chain links TRBV5-1 to TRBJ1-4, with 8 nucleotides matching TRBD1. V gave up 1 base and J gave up 8 bases; unmatched junction bases: 4. CDR1 SGHRS and CDR2 YFSETQ come from the germline V gene. There are 14 residues in the CDR3. The DNA of the CDR3 is TGCGCCAGCAGCTTGACAGGGGGAGTGGAAAAACTGTTTTTT. Its protein is CASSLTGGVEKLFF. Supplemented by reference TRBV5-1 and TRBJ1-4, the full variable domain reads KAGVTQTPRYLIKTRGQQVTLSCSPISGHRSVSWYQQTPGQGLQFLFEYFSETQRNKGNFPGRFSGRQFSNSRSEMNVSTLELGDSALYLCASSLTGGVEKLFFGSGTQLSVL.

The chain recombines TRBV12-5 with TRBJ2-5; no reliable D call. From germline, CDR1 is LGHNT and CDR2 FRNRAP. The germline V and J ends were trimmed by 5 bases and 4 bases, with 5 bases remaining between them. The CDR3 spans 11 residues. CDR3 sequence: CASGQSETQYF. In DNA, the CDR3 is TGTGCTAGTGGTCAATCAGAGACCCAGTACTTC.

The CDR3 sequence is CASSRLAGLQETQYF. CDR3 nucleotides: TGTGCCAGCAGCAGACTAGCGGGCCTCCAAGAGACCCAGTACTTC. This rearrangement joins TRBV11-2 to TRBJ2-5, with TRBD2 identical over 10 bases. Trimming took 5 bases from V and 1 from J; bases not matched to a gene: 4. The CDR3 is 15 residues long. Germline lookup yields CDR1 SGHAT and CDR2 FQNNGV.